The next 10 T cell receptor beta chains were all read from a single sample in a study of T cell repertoires in cytomegalovirus infection. A single record per CDR3 protein comes from TCRdb applying MiXCR to the reads. This sample has 150,000 to 200,000 distinct CDR3 sequences, with under 20% found just once. Sequenced sample: CD8+ T cells from PBMCs. The receptors were gathered from a human donor in good health (CMV status not recorded). Some clones in this sample may be carry-over from other donors' samples.

This clonotype was detected only a few times. The chain is built from TRBV12-3 or TRBV12-4 and TRBJ1-1; D is undetermined. The V end was cut by 6 bases, the J end by 3 bases, with 20 bases between. CDR3 length: 16 amino acids. The CDR3 region has the DNA TGTGCCAGCAGCGCCCCTGGTCCCAATTGGCACACTGAAGCTTTCTTT. It is translated as CASSAPGPNWHTEAFF.

The V and J genes are TRBV6-2 or TRBV6-3 and TRBJ2-3, with 11 bases that match TRBD2. Germline V lookup: CDR1 MNHEY, CDR2 SVGEGT. The CDR3 consists of 16 residues. J gave up 2 bases and V 6 bases, and 7 bases lay outside the gene matches. The CDR3 region has the DNA TGTGCCAGCAGACCCTCGGGACTAGCGGTCACAGATACGCAGTATTTT. It specifies CASRPSGLAVTDTQYF.

The rearrangement links TRBV28 to TRBJ2-1; TRBD2 aligns across 7 bases. The length of the CDR3 is 16 residues. The ends lost 3 bases at V and 1 base at J; junction bases unmatched: 6. Germline CDR1 and CDR2: MDHEN and SYDVKM. CDR3 protein: CASSFRAGVSYNEQFF. Written as DNA, the CDR3 is TGTGCCAGCAGTTTCAGGGCGGGAGTATCCTACAATGAGCAGTTCTTC.

This clonotype has a count of ten or more. The chain joins TRBV5-1 to TRBJ2-3; D gene unclear. The CDR3 has 12 amino acids. The germline gives CDR1 SGHRS, CDR2 YFSETQ. Trimming pared 0 bases from V and 4 bases from J, leaving 3 bases between. CDR3 in DNA: TGCGCCAGCAGCTTGGCTGCAGATACGCAGTATTTT. Amino acid sequence: CASSLAADTQYF.

This clonotype was seen a handful of times. J is TRBJ1-1 and V is TRBV7-2; maybe TRBD1 (5 bases). This CDR3 has 14 amino acids. Trimming took 0 bases from V and 5 from J, leaving 10 bases between them. Germline CDR1 is SGHTA and CDR2 is FQGNSA. The CDR3 loop reads CASSLAGDRTEAFF. CDR3 coding DNA: TGTGCCAGCAGCTTAGCAGGGGATCGGACTGAAGCTTTCTTT.

V is TRBV29-1 and J is TRBJ1-3; 9 positions agree with TRBD1. Germline V gene data show CDR1 as SQVTM and CDR2 as ANQGSEA. The CDR3 sequence is 13 residues long. V shed 4 bases and J 2 bases; nucleotides not matched to a gene: 0. CDR3 protein: CSVGDRAGNTIYF. The CDR3 DNA reads TGCAGCGTTGGGGACAGGGCTGGAAACACCATATATTTT.

On this clonotype: A junction boundary mismatches the germline segment, possibly from a read error. V is TRBV7-4 and J is TRBJ1-1; D is unresolved. CDR1 and CDR2 from the germline V gene are SGHVT and SQSDAQ. This CDR3 is built from 11 residues. The CDR3 is CASCLTPEAFF. The CDR3 nucleotides read TGTGCCAGCTGCTTAACTCCTGAAGCTTTCTTT.

The chain links TRBV7-8 to TRBJ2-7; 10 bases are shared with TRBD2. Germline trimming cut 5 bases from V and 1 base from J; bases unmatched to any gene: 5. The germline CDR1 and CDR2 sequences are SGHVS and FQNEAQ. The CDR3 sequence is 15 residues long. The CDR3 DNA is TGTGCCAGCAGCGACGGACTAGCGGCTTCCTACGAGCAGTACTTC. Amino acid sequence: CASSDGLAASYEQYF.

The rearrangement uses TRBV7-2 and TRBJ2-3; 8 positions match TRBD2. The J segment lost 5 bases and the V segment lost 2 bases, leaving 9 bases of the junction unmatched. The length of the CDR3 is 16 residues. The germline V gene encodes CDR1 SGHTA and CDR2 FQGNSA. The CDR3 loop reads CASSLKRDGGEDTQYF. CDR3 in DNA: TGTGCCAGCAGCTTAAAACGGGACGGGGGGGAAGATACGCAGTATTTT.

This clonotype was observed a few times. V usage is TRBV6-1 and J usage is TRBJ2-3, with a weak D call TRBD1 (8 bases). With 3 bases removed from V and 3 bases from J, the gap between germline ends came to 16 bases. Germline assignment: CDR1 MNHNS and CDR2 SASEGT. The CDR3 length is 16 residues. CDR3 in amino acids: CASSEATGEGTDTQYF. The CDR3 nucleotides read TGTGCCAGCAGTGAGGCGACAGGGGAGGGTACAGATACGCAGTATTTT.